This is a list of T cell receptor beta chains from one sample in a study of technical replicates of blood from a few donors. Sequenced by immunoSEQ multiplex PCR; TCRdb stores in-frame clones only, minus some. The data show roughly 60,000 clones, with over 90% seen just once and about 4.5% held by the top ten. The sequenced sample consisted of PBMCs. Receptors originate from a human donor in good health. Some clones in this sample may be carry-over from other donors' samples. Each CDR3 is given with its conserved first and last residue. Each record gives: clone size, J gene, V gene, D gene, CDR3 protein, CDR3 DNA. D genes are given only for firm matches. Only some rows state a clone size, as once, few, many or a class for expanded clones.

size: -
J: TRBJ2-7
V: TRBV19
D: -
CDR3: CASSTPGSGKPYEQYF
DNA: TGTGCCAGTAGTACCCCGGGGTCGGGGAAGCCCTACGAGCAGTACTTC

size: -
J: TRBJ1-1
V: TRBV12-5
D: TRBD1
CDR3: CASGNPGQGATEAFF
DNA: TGTGCTAGTGGAAATCCGGGACAGGGGGCCACTGAAGCTTTCTTT

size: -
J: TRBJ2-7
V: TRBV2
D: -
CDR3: CASSEARAGEQYF
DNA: TGTGCCAGCAGTGAAGCCCGTGCGGGGGAGCAGTACTTC

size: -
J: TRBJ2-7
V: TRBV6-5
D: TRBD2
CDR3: CASSYSGGGSYEQYF
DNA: TGTGCCAGCAGTTACTCGGGCGGGGGCTCCTACGAGCAGTACTTC

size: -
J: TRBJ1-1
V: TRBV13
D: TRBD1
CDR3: CASSPRQGRGNTEAFF
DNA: TGTGCCAGCAGCCCCCGACAGGGAAGGGGGAACACTGAAGCTTTCTTT

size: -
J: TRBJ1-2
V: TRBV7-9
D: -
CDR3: CASSFGSSGFYGYTF
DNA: TGTGCCAGCAGCTTTGGGTCGTCGGGATTCTATGGCTACACCTTC

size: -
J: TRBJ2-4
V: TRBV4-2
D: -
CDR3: CASSQTDTKNIQYF
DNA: TGTGCCAGCAGCCAGACAGATACCAAAAACATTCAGTACTTC

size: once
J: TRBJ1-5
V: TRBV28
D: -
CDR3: CASTLSNQPQHF
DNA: TGTGCCAGCACACTTAGCAATCAGCCCCAGCATTTT

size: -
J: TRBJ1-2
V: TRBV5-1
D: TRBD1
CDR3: CASSLGRGQGYGYTF
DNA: TGCGCCAGCAGCTTAGGTAGGGGACAGGGCTATGGCTACACCTTC

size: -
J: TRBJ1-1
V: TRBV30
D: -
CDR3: CAWSRRNTEAFF
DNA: TGTGCCTGGTCCAGGCGGAACACTGAAGCTTTCTTT

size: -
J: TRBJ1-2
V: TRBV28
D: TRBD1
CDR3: CASRSPTGVILNYGYTF
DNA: TGTGCCAGCAGATCTCCTACAGGGGTGATACTTAACTATGGCTACACCTTC

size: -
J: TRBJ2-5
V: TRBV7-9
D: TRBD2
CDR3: CASTPGSGGQETQYF
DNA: TGTGCCAGCACCCCGGGGAGCGGGGGCCAAGAGACCCAGTACTTC

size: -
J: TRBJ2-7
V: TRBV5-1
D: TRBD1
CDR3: CASTTGEASYEQYF
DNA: TGCGCCAGCACGACAGGGGAAGCCTCCTACGAGCAGTACTTC

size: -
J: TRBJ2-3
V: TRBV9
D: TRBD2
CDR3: CASSGRLAGGRTDTQYF
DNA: TGTGCCAGCAGCGGCAGACTAGCGGGGGGACGCACAGATACGCAGTATTTT

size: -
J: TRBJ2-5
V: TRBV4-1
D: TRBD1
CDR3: CASSQGQIGETQYF
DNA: TGCGCCAGCAGCCAGGGACAGATCGGCGAGACCCAGTACTTC

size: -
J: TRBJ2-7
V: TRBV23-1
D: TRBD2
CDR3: CASSLPKQRGSLYEQYF
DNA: TGCGCCAGCAGTCTGCCAAAACAGCGCGGGAGTTTATACGAGCAGTACTTC

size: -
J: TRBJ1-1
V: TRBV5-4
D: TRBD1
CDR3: CASSLGDRGHSEAFF
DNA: TGTGCCAGCAGCTTGGGGGACAGGGGGCATAGTGAAGCTTTCTTT

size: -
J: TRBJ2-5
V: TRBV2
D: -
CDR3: CASSEFRGETQYF
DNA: TGTGCCAGCAGTGAATTTAGAGGAGAGACCCAGTACTTC

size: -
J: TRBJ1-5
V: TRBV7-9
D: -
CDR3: CASSPERHPGPQHF
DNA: TGTGCCAGCAGCCCCGAACGGCACCCAGGGCCCCAGCATTTT

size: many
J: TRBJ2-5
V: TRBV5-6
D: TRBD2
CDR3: CASSRLAEYQETQYF
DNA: TGTGCCAGCAGTAGGCTAGCGGAATACCAAGAGACCCAGTACTTC

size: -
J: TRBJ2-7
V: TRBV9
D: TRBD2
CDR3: CASSAGLAPSYEQYF
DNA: TGTGCCAGCAGCGCGGGACTAGCGCCCTCCTACGAGCAGTACTTC

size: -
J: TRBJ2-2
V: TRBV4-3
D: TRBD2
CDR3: CASSRDRGRSGELFF
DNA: TGCGCCAGCAGCCGAGACCGCGGGAGGTCCGGGGAGCTGTTTTTT

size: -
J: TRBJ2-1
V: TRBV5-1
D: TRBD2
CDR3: CASSPPGLAGVYNEQFF
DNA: TGCGCCAGCAGCCCGCCGGGACTAGCGGGCGTTTACAATGAGCAGTTCTTC

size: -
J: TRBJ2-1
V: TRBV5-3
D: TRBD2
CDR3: CARSSFRTSGYSYNEQFF
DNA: TGTGCCAGAAGCTCCTTCCGGACTAGCGGTTACTCCTACAATGAGCAGTTCTTC

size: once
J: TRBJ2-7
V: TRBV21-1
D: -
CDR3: CASSKDYGQGEQYF
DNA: TGTGCCAGCAGCAAAGATTATGGACAGGGCGAGCAGTACTTC

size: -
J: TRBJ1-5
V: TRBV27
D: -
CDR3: CASSFSEASVGNQPQHF
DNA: TGTGCCAGCAGTTTTTCCGAGGCGTCGGTAGGCAATCAGCCCCAGCATTTT

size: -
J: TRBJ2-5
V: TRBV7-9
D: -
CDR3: CASSQIDRSQTQYF
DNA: TGTGCCAGCAGCCAAATTGACAGAAGTCAGACCCAGTACTTC

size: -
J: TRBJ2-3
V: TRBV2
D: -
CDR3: CASSETGLVTDTQYF
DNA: TGTGCCAGCAGTGAGACGGGACTCGTTACAGATACGCAGTATTTT

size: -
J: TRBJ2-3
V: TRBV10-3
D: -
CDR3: CAIRLGTRDTQYF
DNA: TGTGCCATCAGATTAGGTACGAGGGATACGCAGTATTTT

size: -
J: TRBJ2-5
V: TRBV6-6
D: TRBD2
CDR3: CASSYQGGGETQYF
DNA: TGTGCCAGCAGTTACCAGGGCGGGGGGGAGACCCAGTACTTC

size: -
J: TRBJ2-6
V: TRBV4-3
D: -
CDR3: CASSLGEAGANVLTF
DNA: TGCGCCAGCAGCCTCGGGGAGGCGGGGGCCAACGTCCTGACTTTC

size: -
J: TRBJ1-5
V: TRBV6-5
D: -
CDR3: CASSPIGEGYQPQHF
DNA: TGTGCCAGCAGCCCAATAGGCGAGGGTTATCAGCCCCAGCATTTT

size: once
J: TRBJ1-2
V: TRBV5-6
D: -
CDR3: CASSPWLGHHYGYTF
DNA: TGTGCCAGCAGCCCCTGGCTGGGACACCACTATGGCTACACCTTC

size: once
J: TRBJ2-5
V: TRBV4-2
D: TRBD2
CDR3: CASSPGLAGGPETQYF
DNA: TGTGCCAGCAGCCCCGGACTAGCGGGGGGGCCAGAGACCCAGTACTTC

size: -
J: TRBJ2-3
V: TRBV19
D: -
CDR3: CASSGGTPSTDTQYF
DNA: TGTGCCAGTAGTGGGGGGACCCCTAGCACAGATACGCAGTATTTT

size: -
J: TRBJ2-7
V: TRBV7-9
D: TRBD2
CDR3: CASSFDRRGAGVHEQYF
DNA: TGTGCCAGCAGCTTCGACCGCCGGGGAGCGGGAGTTCATGAGCAGTACTTC

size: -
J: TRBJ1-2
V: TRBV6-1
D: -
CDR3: CASSEALLLGRAGGYGYTF
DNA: TGTGCCAGCAGTGAAGCGCTTCTTTTAGGCAGGGCTGGAGGGTATGGCTACACCTTC

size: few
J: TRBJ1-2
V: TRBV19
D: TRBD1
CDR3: CASSLTGGAVYTF
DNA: TGTGCCAGTAGTTTGACAGGGGGCGCGGTCTACACCTTC

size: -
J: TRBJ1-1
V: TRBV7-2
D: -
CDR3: CASSLSSETEAFF
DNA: TGTGCCAGCAGCTTAAGTAGTGAGACTGAAGCTTTCTTT

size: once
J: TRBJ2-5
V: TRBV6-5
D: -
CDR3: CASSYYRGETQYF
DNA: TGTGCCAGCAGTTACTATCGAGGAGAGACCCAGTACTTC

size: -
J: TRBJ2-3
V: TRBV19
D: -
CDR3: CASSTGAGQSDTQYF
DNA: TGTGCCAGTAGTACAGGTGCAGGGCAATCAGATACGCAGTATTTT

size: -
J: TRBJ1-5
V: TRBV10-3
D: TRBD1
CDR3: CAISGQGIGGQPQHF
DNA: TGTGCCATCTCCGGACAGGGGATCGGGGGGCAGCCCCAGCATTTT

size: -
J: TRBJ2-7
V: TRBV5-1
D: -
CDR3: CASSLDVGGNYEQYF
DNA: TGCGCCAGCAGCTTGGACGTCGGGGGAAACTACGAGCAGTACTTC

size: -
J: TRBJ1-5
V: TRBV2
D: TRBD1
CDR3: CASSVWDRDPNQPQHF
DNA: TGTGCCAGCAGTGTTTGGGACAGGGACCCGAATCAGCCCCAGCATTTT

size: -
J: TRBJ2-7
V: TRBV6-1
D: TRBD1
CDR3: CASSWDREQYF
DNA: TGTGCCAGCAGTTGGGACAGGGAGCAGTACTTC

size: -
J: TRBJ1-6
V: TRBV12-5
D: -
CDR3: CASAMDSYNSPLHF
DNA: TGTGCTAGTGCCATGGACAGCTATAATTCACCCCTCCACTTT

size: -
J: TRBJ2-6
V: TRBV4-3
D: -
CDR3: CASSQLRAPGANVLTF
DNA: TGCGCCAGCAGCCAACTACGTGCTCCCGGGGCCAACGTCCTGACTTTC

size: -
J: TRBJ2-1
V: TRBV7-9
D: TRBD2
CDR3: CASRERASRLAGLRYEQFF
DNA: TGTGCCAGCAGGGAGAGAGCGTCCCGACTAGCGGGACTAAGGTATGAGCAGTTCTTC

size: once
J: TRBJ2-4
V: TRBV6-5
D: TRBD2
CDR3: CASRSGGGNIQYF
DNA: TGTGCCAGCAGATCTGGGGGGGGAAACATTCAGTACTTC

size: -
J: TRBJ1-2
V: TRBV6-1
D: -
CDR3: CASRPNFEGVYGYTF
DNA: TGTGCCAGCAGGCCCAATTTCGAGGGGGTCTATGGCTACACCTTC

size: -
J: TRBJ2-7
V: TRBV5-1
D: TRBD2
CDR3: CASSSTSGSSYEQYF
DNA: TGCGCCAGCAGCTCTACTAGCGGGAGTTCCTACGAGCAGTACTTC

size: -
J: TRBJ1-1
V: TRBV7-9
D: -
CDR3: CASTLSGNTEAFF
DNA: TGTGCCAGCACCCTGAGCGGGAACACTGAAGCTTTCTTT